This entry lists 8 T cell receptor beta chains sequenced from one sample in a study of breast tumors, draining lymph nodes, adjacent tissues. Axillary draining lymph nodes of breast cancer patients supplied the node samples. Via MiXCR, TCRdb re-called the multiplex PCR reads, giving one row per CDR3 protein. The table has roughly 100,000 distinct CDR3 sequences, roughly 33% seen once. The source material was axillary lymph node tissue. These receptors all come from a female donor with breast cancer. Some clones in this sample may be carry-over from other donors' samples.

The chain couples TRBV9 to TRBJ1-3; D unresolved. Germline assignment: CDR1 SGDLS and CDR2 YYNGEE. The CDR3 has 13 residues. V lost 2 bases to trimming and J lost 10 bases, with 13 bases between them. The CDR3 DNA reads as TGTGCCAGCAGCGTCCCCGCGATCCTAACCATATATTTT. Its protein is CASSVPAILTIYF.

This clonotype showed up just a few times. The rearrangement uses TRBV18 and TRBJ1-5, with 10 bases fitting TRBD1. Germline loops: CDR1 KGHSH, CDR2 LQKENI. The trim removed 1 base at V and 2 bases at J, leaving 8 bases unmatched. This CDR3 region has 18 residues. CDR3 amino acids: CASSPRDRGTTGNQPQHF. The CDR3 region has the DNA TGTGCCAGCTCACCACGGGACAGGGGAACAACGGGCAATCAGCCCCAGCATTTT.

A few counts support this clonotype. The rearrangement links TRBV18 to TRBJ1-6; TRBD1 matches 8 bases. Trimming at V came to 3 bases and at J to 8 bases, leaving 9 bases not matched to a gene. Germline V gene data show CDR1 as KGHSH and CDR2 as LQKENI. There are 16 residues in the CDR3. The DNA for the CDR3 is TGTGCCAGCTCACCGCAGACAGGGGAACCGGATTCACCCCTCCACTTT. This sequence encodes CASSPQTGEPDSPLHF.

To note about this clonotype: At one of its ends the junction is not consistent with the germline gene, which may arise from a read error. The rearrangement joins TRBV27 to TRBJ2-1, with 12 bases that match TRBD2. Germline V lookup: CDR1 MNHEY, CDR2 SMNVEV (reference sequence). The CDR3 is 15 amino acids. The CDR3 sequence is CACSLLAGGYNEQFF. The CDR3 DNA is TGTGCCTGCAGTTTACTAGCGGGAGGCTACAATGAGCAGTTCTTC.

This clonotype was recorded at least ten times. As DNA, the CDR3 is TGTGCCACCAGCAGAGATAGCAGGGGCGCCTACGAGCAGTACTTC. Amino acids: CATSRDSRGAYEQYF. The J gene is TRBJ2-7, the V gene TRBV15; maybe TRBD1 (6 bases). Germline values: CDR1 LNHNV, CDR2 YYDKDF (reference sequence). V shed 0 bases and J shed 2 bases, with 11 bases lying between them. This CDR3 has 15 residues. The full variable domain, its missing parts supplied by reference TRBV15 and TRBJ2-7, is DAMVIQNPRYQVTQFGKPVTLSCSQTLNHNVMYWYQQKSSQAPKLLFHYYDKDFNNEADTPDNFQSRRPNTSFCFLDIRSPGLGDTAMYLCATSRDSRGAYEQYFGPGTRLTVT.

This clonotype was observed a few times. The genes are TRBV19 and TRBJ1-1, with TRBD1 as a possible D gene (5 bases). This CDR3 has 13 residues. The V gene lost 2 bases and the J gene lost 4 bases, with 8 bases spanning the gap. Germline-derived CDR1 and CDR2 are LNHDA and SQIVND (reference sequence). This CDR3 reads CASSIYGGTEAFF. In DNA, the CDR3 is TGTGCCAGTAGTATATACGGGGGCACTGAAGCTTTCTTT.

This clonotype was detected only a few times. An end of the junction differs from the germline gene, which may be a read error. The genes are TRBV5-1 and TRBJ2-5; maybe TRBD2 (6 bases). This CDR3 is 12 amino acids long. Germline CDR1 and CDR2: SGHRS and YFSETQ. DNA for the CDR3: TGCGCCAGCAGCCCGACGGGGGAGACCCACTACTTC. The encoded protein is CASSPTGETHYF.

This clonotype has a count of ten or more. The CDR3 protein is CASSFSRGSYEQYF. The DNA of the CDR3 is TGTGCCAGCAGCTTTAGCAGGGGGTCCTACGAGCAGTACTTC. V and J are TRBV7-8 and TRBJ2-7; TRBD1 aligns across 7 bases. V shed 3 bases and J 1 base; nucleotides not matched to a gene: 3. Per the germline V gene, CDR1 is SGHVS and CDR2 is FQNEAQ. The CDR3 is 14 residues long.